The 16 T cell receptor beta chains given below trace back to one sample, sequenced in a study of T cells in Graves' hyperthyroidism and ophthalmopathy. Amplified regions were TCR beta CDR3 sequences from RNA transcripts. RT-PCR in the first round (using the HTBI primer set) targeted the TCR CDR3. In TCRdb, the multiplex PCR reads were re-called with MiXCR into one record per CDR3 protein. The sample has more than 500,000 distinct CDR3 sequences, 40% to 50% seen once. Input material: peripheral blood or thyroid tissue (not recorded which). Receptors originate from an adult woman with Graves' disease, either hyperthyroidism or ophthalmopathy (not recorded which).

J is TRBJ2-6 and V is TRBV7-8; no firm D call. Germline CDR1 and CDR2: SGHVS and FQNEAQ. V lost 1 base, J lost 15 bases, and 10 bases lay in between. This CDR3 is 12 amino acids long. The CDR3 bases are TGTGCCAGCAGCTTAGGCCTCAAAGGCCTGACTTTC. Translated, it gives CASSLGLKGLTF.

This clonotype was detected many times. The V gene is TRBV20-1, the J gene TRBJ1-4, with D maybe TRBD1 (5 bases). Germline assignment: CDR1 DFQATT and CDR2 SNEGSKA (reference sequence). This CDR3 has 13 amino acids. Trimming left V 7 bases short and J 5 bases short, with 14 bases between. Here the CDR3 reads CSVHHRNNEKLFF. For the CDR3, the DNA is TGCAGTGTTCACCACAGGAACAATGAAAAACTGTTTTTT.

This chain joins TRBV7-9 and TRBJ1-6; D is ambiguous. Per the germline V gene, CDR1 is SEHNR and CDR2 is FQNEAQ (reference sequence). The CDR3 runs 14 residues. V was clipped by 4 bases and J by 8 bases, with 12 bases between them. The CDR3 nucleotides read TGTGCCAGCAGCTCCATCCGAAAGGATTCACCCCTCCACTTT. Translation gives CASSSIRKDSPLHF.

The chain couples TRBV10-1 to TRBJ1-1; maybe TRBD1 (5 bases). The germline gives CDR1 WNHNN, CDR2 SYGVQD (reference sequence). The CDR3 consists of 15 residues. Trimming took off 11 bases at V and 4 bases at J, with 23 bases between the two ends. CDR3 protein: CALWTGRVGGTEAFF. CDR3 coding DNA: TGCGCCCTGTGGACGGGGCGGGTTGGCGGCACTGAAGCTTTCTTT.

In this sample, this clonotype turned up a few times. This chain links TRBV10-3 with TRBJ2-6; 8 nucleotides agree with TRBD1. This CDR3 contains 16 residues. Germline V gives CDR1 ENHRY, CDR2 SYGVKD. The junction had 9 bases not matched to a gene; V was cut back by 10 bases and J by 1 base. The CDR3 bases are TGTGCCACCCAAGACAGGGGTAGGTCTGGGGCCAACGTCCTGACTTTC. Its protein is CATQDRGRSGANVLTF.

The gene calls are TRBV7-2 and TRBJ2-6, with 9 bases that match TRBD1. Germline values: CDR1 SGHTA, CDR2 FQGNSA. CDR3 size: 16 residues. V shed 5 bases, J shed 10 bases, and the junction held 12 bases outside the gene matches. The CDR3 coding sequence is TGTGCCAGCAGCAACGCCGGGACAGGGATCCCTAACGTCCTGACTTTC. Residues: CASSNAGTGIPNVLTF.

A few counts support this clonotype. V and J are TRBV7-9 and TRBJ2-7; unclear D gene. The V end was cut by 6 bases, the J end by 5 bases, with 11 bases between. The germline V gene encodes CDR1 SEHNR and CDR2 FQNEAQ (reference sequence). This CDR3 has 12 amino acids. Here the CDR3 reads CASSESRNEQYF. CDR3 DNA sequence: TGTGCCAGCAGTGAGTCCCGTAACGAGCAGTACTTC.

This clonotype was observed many times. The V gene is TRBV14, the J gene TRBJ2-5; D gene ambiguous. Trimming cost V 1 base and J 2 bases, with 8 bases left between them. There are 14 residues in the CDR3. Germline assignment: CDR1 SGHDN and CDR2 FVKESK. The CDR3 here is CASSQVQFQETQYF. CDR3 DNA sequence: TGTGCCAGCAGCCAAGTACAGTTTCAAGAGACCCAGTACTTC.

The V call is TRBV28, the J call TRBJ1-4; D unresolved. This CDR3 has 15 residues. Germline-derived CDR1 and CDR2 are MDHEN and SYDVKM. The V and J ends lost 6 bases and 10 bases respectively, with 21 bases between them. The CDR3 DNA reads TGTGCCAGCAGCGCCCGGGAGAGCGGGGAAGGAAAACTGTTTTTT. Amino acid sequence: CASSARESGEGKLFF.

About this clonotype itself: The conserved phenylalanine or tryptophan is not found at the CDR3 terminus, so this likely reflects a read error. The DNA is omitted, as the CDR3 cannot be located on it reliably, and the CDR3 follows TCRdb's listing. The chain couples TRBV2 to TRBJ1-5. The germline gives CDR1 SNHLY, CDR2 FYNNEI. The CDR3 has 17 residues if both end residues are counted. The chain's CDR3 is CASRQTRGPYSNQPRPR.

CDR3 in amino acids: CASSLDYGYGYTF. DNA for the CDR3: TGCGCCAGCAGCTTGGATTACGGCTATGGCTACACCTTC. V gene TRBV5-1 combines with J gene TRBJ1-2; D gene uncertain. This CDR3 contains 13 residues. The germline V and J ends were trimmed by 0 bases and 4 bases, with 7 bases remaining between them. Germline assignment: CDR1 SGHRS and CDR2 YFSETQ.

The rearrangement links TRBV7-8 to TRBJ1-5, with 10 bases lining up with TRBD1. Germline assignment: CDR1 SGHVS and CDR2 FQNEAQ. The CDR3 totals 17 residues. Losses at the gene ends were 1 base for V and 5 bases for J; bases not matched to a gene: 8. In DNA, the CDR3 is TGTGCCAGCAGCTTAGGCCTCGGACAGGGGGTAGATCAGCCCCAGCATTTT. Its translation is CASSLGLGQGVDQPQHF.

This clonotype was found once. It may be a read error: a sequence one base away is much more abundant. V gene TRBV6-2 or TRBV6-3 combines with J gene TRBJ2-5, with a tentative D call TRBD1 (6 bases). Germline CDR1 MNHEY, CDR2 SVGEGT. The CDR3 is made up of 15 amino acids. The CDR3 DNA sequence: TGTGCCAGCAGTAACCTACAGGGTCCCCAAGAGACCCAGCACTTC. Its translation: CASSNLQGPQETQHF.

In its sample, this clonotype was seen a few times. This sequence may be a read error, since a much larger clone differs from it by one base. V is TRBV6-5 and J is TRBJ1-1; possible D gene TRBD1, 5 bases. The CDR3 sequence is 14 residues long. Germline V gene data show CDR1 as MNHEY and CDR2 as SVGAGI. The chain's CDR3 is CAISYRGVRTEAFF. CDR3 coding DNA: TGTGCCATCAGTTATCGGGGGGTGCGCACTGAAGCTTTCTTT.

The rearrangement joins TRBV7-9 to TRBJ2-7, with TRBD1 identical over 10 bases. This CDR3 spans 15 amino acids. The germline gives CDR1 SEHNR, CDR2 FQNEAQ (reference sequence). Losses at the gene ends were 7 bases for V and 3 bases for J; bases not matched to a gene: 9. In DNA form, the CDR3 reads TGTGCCAGCAAAAATCCGGGACAGGGGATCTACGAGCAGTACTTC. The encoded protein is CASKNPGQGIYEQYF.

The chain is built from TRBV7-9 and TRBJ1-1; D not certain. Looked up from germline, CDR1 is SEHNR and CDR2 is FQNEAQ (reference sequence). The CDR3 is 15 amino acids. The ends were cut back, 1 base at V and 3 bases at J, with 12 bases in the middle. The CDR3 nucleotides are TGTGCCAGCAGCTTAGGGGCTATCATGGACACTGAAGCTTTCTTT. It codes for CASSLGAIMDTEAFF.